A selection of T cell receptor beta chains follows, all from one sample in a study of blood T cell repertoires in COVID-19. Assay used: immunoSEQ multiplex PCR; TCRdb lists only in-frame clones, some missing. The table records fewer than 250,000 clones, around nine tenths of them present only once. The sequenced sample was peripheral blood. The receptor set was obtained from a man aged 40-55 years with acute or convalescent COVID-19. Each CDR3 is given with its conserved first and last residue. Fields, in order: J gene, clone size, D gene, CDR3 length, V gene, CDR3 DNA, CDR3 protein. D genes are given only for firm matches. Rows give clone size only sometimes, using once, few, many, or a class for an expanded clone.

j_gene: TRBJ2-1
abundance: .
d_gene: .
len: 15
v_gene: TRBV11-2
CDR3nt: TGTGCCAGCAGCTTCAGGAGGACTACCTACAATGAGCAGTTCTTC
CDR3aa: CASSFRRTTYNEQFF

j_gene: TRBJ1-1
abundance: .
d_gene: .
len: 13
v_gene: TRBV15
CDR3nt: TGTGCCACCAGCCAAAGGGGGGGCACTGAAGCTTTCTTT
CDR3aa: CATSQRGGTEAFF

j_gene: TRBJ2-1
abundance: .
d_gene: .
len: 13
v_gene: TRBV7-3
CDR3nt: TGTGCCAGCAGCCCCTTTGGTATCGAGGTGCAGTTCTTC
CDR3aa: CASSPFGIEVQFF

j_gene: TRBJ1-1
abundance: .
d_gene: TRBD1
len: 14
v_gene: TRBV6-5
CDR3nt: TGTGCCAGCAGCACGACAGGGGCGAACACTGAAGCTTTCTTT
CDR3aa: CASSTTGANTEAFF

j_gene: TRBJ2-1
abundance: .
d_gene: .
len: 14
v_gene: TRBV7-9
CDR3nt: TGTGCCAGCAGCTTAGCCCCCCCGCGGGATGAGCAGTTCTTC
CDR3aa: CASSLAPPRDEQFF

j_gene: TRBJ2-5
abundance: .
d_gene: .
len: 12
v_gene: TRBV11-2
CDR3nt: TGTGCCAGCAGCTTAGGTCTTGAGACCCAGTACTTC
CDR3aa: CASSLGLETQYF

j_gene: TRBJ2-1
abundance: once
d_gene: .
len: 13
v_gene: TRBV27
CDR3nt: TGTGCCAGCGCGCGGGGAAACTACAATGAGCAGTTCTTC
CDR3aa: CASARGNYNEQFF

j_gene: TRBJ1-4
abundance: .
d_gene: .
len: 15
v_gene: TRBV10-3
CDR3nt: TGTGCCACAAGCGGGGGGTTCTCTACTAATGAAAAACTGTTTTTT
CDR3aa: CATSGGFSTNEKLFF

j_gene: TRBJ2-1
abundance: once
d_gene: TRBD2
len: 17
v_gene: TRBV5-3
CDR3nt: TGTGCCAGAAGCTTCCGGGGAGGCGGGAGCGCCTACAATGAGCAGTTCTTC
CDR3aa: CARSFRGGGSAYNEQFF

j_gene: TRBJ2-3
abundance: .
d_gene: TRBD2
len: 17
v_gene: TRBV5-1
CDR3nt: TGCGCCAGCAGCTTGGCCGCGGCTAGCGGGGGCACAGATACGCAGTATTTT
CDR3aa: CASSLAAASGGTDTQYF

j_gene: TRBJ1-5
abundance: .
d_gene: .
len: 14
v_gene: TRBV3-1/TRBV3-2
CDR3nt: TGTGCCAGCAGCCAAGGGGCAGGGCATCAGCCCCAGCATTTT
CDR3aa: CASSQGAGHQPQHF

j_gene: TRBJ2-1
abundance: few
d_gene: .
len: 14
v_gene: TRBV5-1
CDR3nt: TGCGCCAGCAGGCGGGATCCCTCCTACAATGAGCAGTTCTTC
CDR3aa: CASRRDPSYNEQFF

j_gene: TRBJ2-3
abundance: .
d_gene: .
len: 14
v_gene: TRBV5-6
CDR3nt: TGTGCCAGCAGCGAAAGCGCCTTTACAGATACGCAGTATTTT
CDR3aa: CASSESAFTDTQYF

j_gene: TRBJ2-2
abundance: .
d_gene: TRBD1
len: 16
v_gene: TRBV9
CDR3nt: TGTGCCAGCAGCGTAGCGGGGACAGTCAACACCGGGGAGCTGTTTTTT
CDR3aa: CASSVAGTVNTGELFF

j_gene: TRBJ1-5
abundance: once
d_gene: TRBD1
len: 13
v_gene: TRBV6-5
CDR3nt: TGTGCCAGCAGTTACGACAGGGTTCAGCCCCAGCATTTT
CDR3aa: CASSYDRVQPQHF

j_gene: TRBJ2-1
abundance: .
d_gene: TRBD2
len: 18
v_gene: TRBV10-2
CDR3nt: TGCGCCAGCAGTGACGATACGCGGGGGGGGTTTCGGCTCGATGAGCAGTTCTTC
CDR3aa: CASSDDTRGGFRLDEQFF

j_gene: TRBJ1-6
abundance: .
d_gene: .
len: 14
v_gene: TRBV27
CDR3nt: TGTGCCAGCAAGAGATCTGGGGGAGGTTCACCCCTCCACTTT
CDR3aa: CASKRSGGGSPLHF

j_gene: TRBJ2-3
abundance: .
d_gene: .
len: 13
v_gene: TRBV29-1
CDR3nt: TGCAGCGTAGCCCAGGGGGGCGCAGATACGCAGTATTTT
CDR3aa: CSVAQGGADTQYF

j_gene: TRBJ2-1
abundance: .
d_gene: .
len: 17
v_gene: TRBV4-3
CDR3nt: TGCGCCAGCAGCCAAGGAAGACTAGTGAACCCGTACAATGAGCAGTTCTTC
CDR3aa: CASSQGRLVNPYNEQFF

j_gene: TRBJ2-7
abundance: .
d_gene: TRBD2
len: 15
v_gene: TRBV18
CDR3nt: TGTGCCAGCTCCCTTACTAGCGGGAGGGCCTACGAGCAGTACTTC
CDR3aa: CASSLTSGRAYEQYF

j_gene: TRBJ2-7
abundance: .
d_gene: .
len: 14
v_gene: TRBV6-5
CDR3nt: TGTGCCAGCAGTTTCCAAGGGGGTGGACTCGAGCAGTACTTC
CDR3aa: CASSFQGGGLEQYF

j_gene: TRBJ2-7
abundance: .
d_gene: .
len: 12
v_gene: TRBV3-1/TRBV3-2
CDR3nt: TGTGCCAGCAGCCTCCATGTCTACGAGCAGTACTTC
CDR3aa: CASSLHVYEQYF

j_gene: TRBJ1-2
abundance: .
d_gene: TRBD1
len: 17
v_gene: TRBV7-9
CDR3nt: TGTGCCAGCAGCACCTCGTTTACCGGGACAGGGGAGGATAGCTACACCTTC
CDR3aa: CASSTSFTGTGEDSYTF

j_gene: TRBJ1-5
abundance: .
d_gene: .
len: 13
v_gene: TRBV12-3/TRBV12-4
CDR3nt: TGTGCCAGCACCACAGGGTCCTCATGGCCCCAGCATTTT
CDR3aa: CASTTGSSWPQHF

j_gene: TRBJ2-2
abundance: .
d_gene: .
len: 14
v_gene: TRBV5-6
CDR3nt: TGTGCCAGCAGCTTTATTGGGTCGGGCGGGGAGCTGTTTTTT
CDR3aa: CASSFIGSGGELFF

j_gene: TRBJ2-2
abundance: .
d_gene: TRBD1
len: 16
v_gene: TRBV3-1/TRBV3-2
CDR3nt: TGTGCCAGCAGCCATGCCGGGACAGGGGTCCCCGGGGAGCTGTTTTTT
CDR3aa: CASSHAGTGVPGELFF

j_gene: TRBJ1-2
abundance: .
d_gene: .
len: 12
v_gene: TRBV7-9
CDR3nt: TGTGCCAGCAGCCGGGGGGACTATGGCTACACCTTC
CDR3aa: CASSRGDYGYTF

j_gene: TRBJ1-5
abundance: .
d_gene: .
len: 17
v_gene: TRBV5-4
CDR3nt: TGTGCCAGCAGCCAATACGTATCTGGGGCCGGGAATCAGCCCCAGCATTTT
CDR3aa: CASSQYVSGAGNQPQHF

j_gene: TRBJ1-2
abundance: .
d_gene: .
len: 14
v_gene: TRBV5-1
CDR3nt: TGCGCCAGCAGCTTCCGGGACATTAACTATGGCTACACCTTC
CDR3aa: CASSFRDINYGYTF

j_gene: TRBJ2-7
abundance: .
d_gene: .
len: 12
v_gene: TRBV29-1
CDR3nt: TGCAGCGTTATAGGACAATTGGGGGAGCAGTACTTC
CDR3aa: CSVIGQLGEQYF

j_gene: TRBJ2-7
abundance: once
d_gene: .
len: 14
v_gene: TRBV19
CDR3nt: TGTGCCAGTAGTATACCGAGACAGTCCTACGAGCAGTACTTC
CDR3aa: CASSIPRQSYEQYF

j_gene: TRBJ1-1
abundance: .
d_gene: TRBD1
len: 16
v_gene: TRBV5-1
CDR3nt: TGCGCCAGCAGCAGAGACAGGGGACCGGGCGACACTGAAGCTTTCTTT
CDR3aa: CASSRDRGPGDTEAFF

j_gene: TRBJ2-1
abundance: .
d_gene: .
len: 15
v_gene: TRBV24-1
CDR3nt: TGTGCCACCAGTGATTTGCAGGCGGGGTCGAGTGAGCAGTTCTTC
CDR3aa: CATSDLQAGSSEQFF

j_gene: TRBJ2-2
abundance: few
d_gene: .
len: 16
v_gene: TRBV7-6
CDR3nt: TGTGCCAGCAGCCGGGCGGGGCCCCCGAACACCGGGGAGCTGTTTTTT
CDR3aa: CASSRAGPPNTGELFF

j_gene: TRBJ2-5
abundance: .
d_gene: TRBD2
len: 14
v_gene: TRBV6-5
CDR3nt: TGTGCCAGCAGGACCGGCGGGGGGCAAGAGACCCAGTACTTC
CDR3aa: CASRTGGGQETQYF

j_gene: TRBJ2-7
abundance: .
d_gene: TRBD1
len: 15
v_gene: TRBV27
CDR3nt: TGTGCCAGCATCCAAGACTCAGGGGGCAGGCACGAGCAGTACTTC
CDR3aa: CASIQDSGGRHEQYF

j_gene: TRBJ2-7
abundance: .
d_gene: .
len: 15
v_gene: TRBV6-4
CDR3nt: TGTGCCAGCAGTGAGGAGGGGGGGGCCACCTACGAGCAGTACTTC
CDR3aa: CASSEEGGATYEQYF

j_gene: TRBJ1-6
abundance: .
d_gene: .
len: 11
v_gene: TRBV29-1
CDR3nt: TGCAGCGTTGACCGCGTTTCACCCCTCCACTTT
CDR3aa: CSVDRVSPLHF

j_gene: TRBJ1-1
abundance: once
d_gene: TRBD1
len: 12
v_gene: TRBV10-3
CDR3nt: TGTGCCACCCGACAGGGGTACACTGAAGCTTTCTTT
CDR3aa: CATRQGYTEAFF

j_gene: TRBJ2-1
abundance: .
d_gene: .
len: 13
v_gene: TRBV14
CDR3nt: TGTGCCAGCGGGGGGGGCGCCTACAATGAGCAGTTCTTC
CDR3aa: CASGGGAYNEQFF

j_gene: TRBJ2-1
abundance: .
d_gene: TRBD1
len: 15
v_gene: TRBV11-3
CDR3nt: TGTGCCAGCAGCTCCGGGACAGGTGGGTACAATGAGCAGTTCTTC
CDR3aa: CASSSGTGGYNEQFF

j_gene: TRBJ2-3
abundance: .
d_gene: TRBD2
len: 17
v_gene: TRBV23-1
CDR3nt: TGCGCCAGCAGCCGGACTAGCGGGGGGGCCCCCCCAGATACGCAGTATTTT
CDR3aa: CASSRTSGGAPPDTQYF

j_gene: TRBJ2-1
abundance: .
d_gene: .
len: 16
v_gene: TRBV11-3
CDR3nt: TGTGCCAGCAGCTTAGGGGCCCAGCGGCCCAACAATGAGCAGTTCTTC
CDR3aa: CASSLGAQRPNNEQFF

j_gene: TRBJ2-1
abundance: few
d_gene: TRBD2
len: 13
v_gene: TRBV7-7
CDR3nt: TGTGCTAGCAGTTTAGGGACTAGCACTGAGCAGTTCTTC
CDR3aa: CASSLGTSTEQFF

j_gene: TRBJ2-6
abundance: .
d_gene: TRBD2
len: 19
v_gene: TRBV5-1
CDR3nt: TGCGCCAGCAGCTTTTCTCCCCCAGCGGGGGGCTCTGGGGCCAACGTCCTGACTTTC
CDR3aa: CASSFSPPAGGSGANVLTF

j_gene: TRBJ2-5
abundance: .
d_gene: .
len: 13
v_gene: TRBV12-3/TRBV12-4
CDR3nt: TGTGCCAGCAGTTTAGGAACAACAGCCTCTCCAAACTTC
CDR3aa: CASSLGTTASPNF

j_gene: TRBJ2-1
abundance: .
d_gene: .
len: 12
v_gene: TRBV4-1
CDR3nt: TGCGCCAGCAGCCCCACGGGGGATGAGCAGTTCTTC
CDR3aa: CASSPTGDEQFF

j_gene: TRBJ1-4
abundance: .
d_gene: .
len: 15
v_gene: TRBV30
CDR3nt: TGTGCCTGGAGTGTACTGGCGGGACGGAATGAAAAACTGTTTTTT
CDR3aa: CAWSVLAGRNEKLFF

j_gene: TRBJ2-7
abundance: .
d_gene: .
len: 15
v_gene: TRBV6-6
CDR3nt: TGTGCCAGCAGTTACTCTCTGGGGGCGTCGTACGAGCAGTACTTC
CDR3aa: CASSYSLGASYEQYF

j_gene: TRBJ2-3
abundance: .
d_gene: .
len: 11
v_gene: TRBV18
CDR3nt: TGTGCCAGCTGGGGCCCTAGTACGCAGTATTTT
CDR3aa: CASWGPSTQYF